What follows are 27 T cell receptor beta chains derived from one specimen sequenced in a study of T-cell reconstitution after alpha-beta-depleted transplantation in children. The authors prepared the TCRbeta library with unique molecular identifiers. TCRdb reprocessed the PCR reads via MiXCR and lists one record per CDR3 protein. Of 120,000 or so distinct CDR3 sequences in the sample, approximately 10% were seen once. The specimen comprised PBMCs from the stem cell graft donor, sampled from the stem cell graft. The receptors were sampled from a human donor who donated a stem cell graft to a child with acute lymphoblastic leukemia.

This clonotype came up many times. This sequence joins TRBV27 and TRBJ2-7; D uncertain. Between the trimmed V and J ends, which lost 7 bases and 2 bases, there was a span of 15 bases. Per the germline V gene, CDR1 is MNHEY and CDR2 is SMNVEV (reference sequence). There are 14 residues in the CDR3. CDR3 region: CASTSPRSPYEQYF. CDR3 nucleotide sequence: TGTGCCAGCACCTCTCCCAGGTCCCCCTACGAGCAGTACTTC.

This clonotype was seen repeatedly, ten times or more. The chain has TRBV7-2 and TRBJ2-7; possible D gene TRBD1, 5 bases. The ends were cut back, 5 bases at V and 0 bases at J, with 14 bases in the middle. The CDR3 sequence is 15 residues long. CDR1 is SGHTA, CDR2 FQGNSA, per germline. The CDR3 bases are TGTGCCAGCAGCCGCCACCAGACAGCCTCCTACGAGCAGTACTTC. Translation gives CASSRHQTASYEQYF. Based on the CDR3 plus reference TRBV7-2 and TRBJ2-7, the full variable domain is GAGVSQSPSNKVTEKGKDVELRCDPISGHTALYWYRQSLGQGLEFLIYFQGNSAPDKSGLPSDRFSAERTGGSVSTLTIQRTQQEDSAVYLCASSRHQTASYEQYFGPGTRLTVT.

This clonotype was counted at least ten times. The rearrangement links TRBV7-2 to TRBJ2-7; D may be TRBD1 (6 bases). Per the germline V gene, CDR1 is SGHTA and CDR2 is FQGNSA. V dropped 0 bases and J dropped 3 bases, with 15 bases sitting between them. The CDR3 spans 16 residues. CDR3 DNA sequence: TGTGCCAGCAGCTTAGCGGGAACAGGGTTCGGCTACGAGCAGTACTTC. It is translated as CASSLAGTGFGYEQYF. The full variable domain, rest sourced from reference TRBV7-2 and TRBJ2-7, is GAGVSQSPSNKVTEKGKDVELRCDPISGHTALYWYRQSLGQGLEFLIYFQGNSAPDKSGLPSDRFSAERTGGSVSTLTIQRTQQEDSAVYLCASSLAGTGFGYEQYFGPGTRLTVT.

At least ten counts were recorded for this clonotype. The rearrangement links TRBV5-1 to TRBJ2-2; tentatively, D is TRBD1 (5 bases). The CDR3 covers 15 residues. The germline V and J ends were trimmed by 0 bases and 5 bases, with 11 bases remaining between them. Germline CDR1 and CDR2: SGHRS and YFSETQ. The CDR3 nucleotides read TGCGCCAGCAGCTTGGGACAGAATCCTACCGGGGAGCTGTTTTTT. It yields the protein CASSLGQNPTGELFF.

This clonotype was found many times. The V and J genes are TRBV29-1 and TRBJ1-2; D is undetermined. Trimming removed 4 bases from V and 5 bases from J, with 26 bases in between. The CDR3 is 17 amino acids. Germline-derived CDR1 and CDR2 are SQVTM and ANQGSEA. The CDR3 DNA sequence: TGCAGCGTTGCCGGGGAATACAACCGTCCAGCCGTTTATGGCTACACCTTC. Its translation is CSVAGEYNRPAVYGYTF.

This clonotype was picked up many times. The rearrangement uses TRBV29-1 and TRBJ2-1; either TRBD1 or TRBD2 may fit D (5 bases each). The CDR3 is 10 amino acids. The germline V gene has CDR1 SQVTM and CDR2 ANQGSEA. Trimming stripped 6 bases from V and 10 bases from J, with 10 bases between. The CDR3 DNA is TGCAGCGTGGGGGACGTAGAGCAGTTCTTC. This gives the protein CSVGDVEQFF.

This clonotype showed up many times. The CDR3 loop reads CASKGTGTGLGEQFF. The CDR3 bases are TGTGCCAGCAAGGGGACCGGGACAGGGTTGGGTGAGCAGTTCTTC. This sequence joins TRBV7-9 and TRBJ2-1; 9 bases fit TRBD1. From germline, CDR1 is SEHNR and CDR2 FQNEAQ (reference sequence). This CDR3 has 15 residues. V lost 7 bases and J lost 9; bases outside the gene matches: 13. Full variable domain (outside the CDR3, taken from reference TRBV7-9 and TRBJ2-1): DTGVSQNPRHKITKRGQNVTFRCDPISEHNRLYWYRQTLGQGPEFLTYFQNEAQLEKSRLLSDRFSAERPKGSFSTLEIQRTEQGDSAMYLCASKGTGTGLGEQFFGPGTRLTVL.

This clonotype was detected many times. The chain employs TRBV6-2 or TRBV6-3 and TRBJ1-1; D is unresolved. The germline V and J ends were trimmed by 2 bases and 10 bases, with 14 bases remaining between them. Per germline, CDR1 MNHEY and CDR2 SVGEGT. The CDR3 is 13 residues long. The CDR3 loop is CASSYDGSRRAFF. For the CDR3, the DNA is TGTGCCAGCAGTTACGACGGTTCTAGGCGAGCTTTCTTT.

This clonotype was counted at least ten times. The chain carries TRBV12-3 or TRBV12-4 and TRBJ2-7; D not resolved. Trimming removed 6 bases from V and 1 base from J, with 10 bases in between. This CDR3 spans 13 amino acids. The DNA for the CDR3 is TGTGCCAGCAGGATATTAGGTTCCTACGAGCAGTACTTC. Translating gives CASRILGSYEQYF.

This clonotype came up many times. V is TRBV5-1 and J is TRBJ2-1; 16 nucleotides match TRBD2. Germline-derived CDR1 and CDR2 are SGHRS and YFSETQ. J lost 11 bases, V lost 7 bases, and 30 bases had no gene match. CDR3 length: 22 residues. The CDR3 DNA reads as TGCGCCAGCCGTACAGGCCCCACCGCACCGGGACTAGCGGGGGGGATGGGTTGGAAGCAGTTCTTC. This gives the protein CASRTGPTAPGLAGGMGWKQFF. Looking up the rest from reference TRBV5-1 and TRBJ2-1 gives the full variable domain: KAGVTQTPRYLIKTRGQQVTLSCSPISGHRSVSWYQQTPGQGLQFLFEYFSETQRNKGNFPGRFSGRQFSNSRSEMNVSTLELGDSALYLCASRTGPTAPGLAGGMGWKQFFGPGTRLTVL.

This clonotype showed up many times. The chain has TRBV12-3 or TRBV12-4 and TRBJ2-3; 7 positions match TRBD2. The CDR3 covers 15 residues. V lost 3 bases, J lost 6 bases, and 9 bases stayed unmatched. CDR3 loop: CASSFQWGGGDTQYF. CDR3 DNA sequence: TGTGCCAGCAGTTTTCAGTGGGGGGGAGGCGATACGCAGTATTTT.

This clonotype was recorded many times. CDR3: CASSQQGRNTEAFF. CDR3 sequence (DNA): TGTGCCAGCAGCCAACAGGGGAGGAACACTGAAGCTTTCTTT. The V call is TRBV7-2, the J call TRBJ1-1; 7 positions match TRBD1. With 5 bases clipped from V and 1 base from J, the junction kept 4 bases outside the gene matches. The CDR3 has 14 amino acids. Germline CDR1 SGHTA, CDR2 FQGNSA.

The chain has TRBV4-3 and TRBJ2-2; 10 positions agree with TRBD2. This CDR3 is 16 amino acids long. CDR1 is LGHNA and CDR2 is YSLEER in the germline V gene. V lost 4 bases, J lost 6 bases, and 8 bases stayed unmatched. CDR3 protein: CASSLISGRFPGELFF. CDR3 DNA: TGCGCCAGCAGCCTAATTAGCGGGAGGTTCCCCGGGGAGCTGTTTTTT.

This clonotype was counted at least ten times. The chain couples TRBV5-6 to TRBJ1-4, with unresolved D. V shed 2 bases and J shed 8 bases, with 10 bases lying between them. This CDR3 contains 13 residues. Germline V gene data show CDR1 as SGHDT and CDR2 as YYEEEE. The CDR3 loop reads CASSLKTVEKLFF. Here the CDR3 DNA reads TGTGCCAGCAGCTTAAAGACCGTAGAAAAACTGTTTTTT.

This clonotype was counted many times. In DNA, the CDR3 is TGTGCCAGCAGCCCAGACCGGGGACGCGTTTCCTATGGCTACACCTTC. It specifies CASSPDRGRVSYGYTF. The rearrangement uses TRBV6-6 and TRBJ1-2, with D tentatively TRBD1 (5 bases). V was cut by 6 bases and J by 4 bases, with 21 bases left in between. CDR3 length: 16 amino acids. CDR1 and CDR2 from the germline V gene are MNHNY and SVGAGI (reference sequence).

This clonotype has at least ten counts. The chain couples TRBV7-2 to TRBJ2-1; 9 positions agree with TRBD2. The V gene's germline CDR1 is SGHTA and CDR2 FQGNSA. Trimming cost V 2 bases and J 1 base; bases outside gene matches: 3. CDR3 length equals 16 residues. DNA of the CDR3: TGTGCCAGCAGCTTATGGCTAGCGGGGTCCTACAATGAGCAGTTCTTC. This translates into CASSLWLAGSYNEQFF.

In this sample, this clonotype turned up many times. The V call is TRBV5-6, the J call TRBJ2-5, with D unclear. Germline V gene lookup returns CDR1 SGHDT and CDR2 YYEEEE. CDR3 length: 14 residues. V dropped 3 bases and J dropped 2 bases, with 11 bases sitting between them. The CDR3 region has the DNA TGTGCCAGCAGCTCCCCCATCACTCAAGAGACCCAGTACTTC. Protein: CASSSPITQETQYF.

Ten or more counts support this clonotype. Here the CDR3 reads CASRSRGISSYNEQFF. The DNA of the CDR3 is TGTGCCAGCAGATCCCGTGGGATCAGCTCCTACAATGAGCAGTTCTTC. V usage is TRBV12-3 or TRBV12-4 and J usage is TRBJ2-1; no reliable D call. CDR3 length: 16 amino acids. Trimming pared 6 bases from V and 0 bases from J, leaving 15 bases between.

This clonotype was detected many times. The chain has TRBV5-1 and TRBJ2-1; 10 bases match TRBD2. The CDR3 covers 17 residues. The germline V gene has CDR1 SGHRS and CDR2 YFSETQ. Germline trimming cut 1 base from V and 9 bases from J; bases unmatched to any gene: 13. The CDR3 DNA sequence: TGCGCCAGCAGCTTGAGCTTTTCTAGCGGGAGTCTTAGTGAGCAGTTCTTC. Translating gives CASSLSFSSGSLSEQFF.

The CDR3 protein is CASSRMTWRTSPKSQGRAGELFF. The CDR3 bases are TGTGCCAGCAGCCGGATGACGTGGCGGACCAGCCCAAAGTCTCAAGGTCGCGCCGGGGAGCTGTTTTTT. The chain uses TRBV4-2 and TRBJ2-2; D not certain. Germline CDR1 reads LGHNA; CDR2 reads YNFKEQ. This CDR3 has 23 amino acids. The ends were cut back, 4 bases at V and 6 bases at J, with 39 bases in the middle.

This clonotype has at least ten counts. The V gene is TRBV28, the J gene TRBJ2-3; 7 positions match TRBD1. The CDR3 has 12 amino acids. Trimming cost V 8 bases and J 6 bases; bases outside gene matches: 5. Germline CDR1 and CDR2: MDHEN and SYDVKM. The CDR3 DNA reads as TGTGCCAGCCTGGGACAGTCGGATACGCAGTATTTT. Its translation: CASLGQSDTQYF.

Comment on this clonotype: A read error is possible here, since a much larger clone lies one base away. This chain links TRBV27 with TRBJ2-5; TRBD2 matches 8 bases. The J segment lost 7 bases and the V segment lost 4 bases, leaving 17 bases of the junction unmatched. This CDR3 has 17 residues. The germline V gene has CDR1 MNHEY and CDR2 SMNVEV (reference sequence). The CDR3 reads CASSSLRLAWGFVTQYF. The CDR3 DNA reads TGTGCCAGCAGTTCCTTAAGACTAGCGTGGGGGTTTGTGACCCAGTACTTC.

This clonotype was recorded many times. V and J are TRBV5-6 and TRBJ2-7; 9 bases are a match to TRBD1. After removal of 0 bases from V and 6 bases from J, the junction contained 10 bases not matched to a gene. Per germline, CDR1 SGHDT and CDR2 YYEEEE. CDR3 size: 16 residues. In DNA, the CDR3 is TGTGCCAGCAGCTTGGTACAGGGGGCGCGGATTGGCGAGCAGTACTTC. Its translation is CASSLVQGARIGEQYF.

This clonotype was recorded at least ten times. The chain employs TRBV20-1 and TRBJ2-2; D is possibly TRBD2 (6 bases). Germline CDR1 DFQATT, CDR2 SNEGSKA (reference sequence). V dropped 6 bases and J dropped 3 bases, with 17 bases sitting between them. This CDR3 is 15 amino acids long. The chain's CDR3 is CSASRRGRDTGELFF. The CDR3 DNA reads TGCAGTGCCTCCCGTCGGGGGAGAGACACCGGGGAGCTGTTTTTT.

The table lists this clonotype with many counts. V usage is TRBV9 and J usage is TRBJ2-7, with a weak D call TRBD1 (5 bases). The V end lost 0 bases, the J end lost 0 bases, and 10 bases lay between the germline ends. Germline CDR1 SGDLS, CDR2 YYNGEE. The length of the CDR3 is 15 residues. CDR3 sequence: CASSVVGDSSYEQYF. Here the CDR3 DNA reads TGTGCCAGCAGCGTAGTAGGGGATAGCTCCTACGAGCAGTACTTC.

This clonotype has ten or more counts. The chain joins TRBV12-3 or TRBV12-4 to TRBJ1-1; D remains unclear. Trimming left V 3 bases short and J 8 bases short, with 13 bases between. CDR3 length: 13 residues. The CDR3, as DNA: TGTGCCAGCAGTTTCTTTCCCGCGACGGAAGCTTTCTTT. The encoded protein is CASSFFPATEAFF.

In its sample, this clonotype was seen many times. The gene calls are TRBV12-3 or TRBV12-4 and TRBJ1-1; perhaps TRBD1 as D (6 bases). V was trimmed by 7 bases and J by 5 bases, leaving 11 bases between them. The CDR3 sequence is 12 residues long. Written as DNA, the CDR3 is TGTGCCAGCAAGGAGGGGGGGACTGAAGCTTTCTTT. Its protein product is CASKEGGTEAFF.